Below are 25 T cell receptor beta chains sequenced from a single sample in a study of PD-1 blockade in classical Hodgkin lymphoma. Sequencing used immunoSEQ multiplex PCR; TCRdb keeps in-frame clones, though not all of them. The data show just over 50,000 clones, around 78% seen once. Every single patient, without exception, relapsed after autologous stem cell transplantation, and brentuximab vedotin exposure varied. The specimen comprised peripheral blood mononuclear cells (PBMCs), sampled before the second cycle of nivolumab. Receptors originate from a human donor with classical Hodgkin lymphoma.

This clone appeared a single time. The J gene is TRBJ1-2, the V gene TRBV14; D is unclear. CDR3 length: 16 amino acids. V was shortened by 1 base and J by 0 bases, with 12 bases between the two germline ends. Germline V gene data show CDR1 as SGHDN and CDR2 as FVKESK. This CDR3 is CASSQVLGPTNYGYTF. DNA for the CDR3: TGTGCCAGCAGCCAAGTGCTCGGACCGACTAACTATGGCTACACCTTC.

V is TRBV6-1 and J is TRBJ1-5; TRBD1 agrees at 9 bases. The CDR3 contains 15 residues. V gave up 4 bases and J gave up 9 bases; unmatched junction bases: 10. Germline V gene data show CDR1 as MNHNS and CDR2 as SASEGT. The chain's CDR3 is CASSVGQGPGGPQHF. In DNA, the CDR3 is TGTGCCAGCAGTGTGGGACAGGGCCCCGGAGGGCCCCAGCATTTT.

The V and J genes are TRBV30 and TRBJ2-2; 9 positions match TRBD1. J lost 5 bases, V lost 0 bases, and 7 bases had no gene match. CDR3 length: 16 amino acids. Germline CDR1 is GTSNPN and CDR2 is SVGIG (reference sequence). The CDR3 DNA is TGTGCCTGGAGTGTGTTGTTGACAGGGGGGACCGGGGAGCTGTTTTTT. Translated, it gives CAWSVLLTGGTGELFF.

This clone was recorded a few times. This chain connects TRBV30 to TRBJ2-2; D ambiguous. The germline V gene has CDR1 GTSNPN and CDR2 SVGIG (reference sequence). The CDR3 is made up of 13 amino acids. Trimming shortened V by 1 base and J by 1 base, and 4 bases separated the two germline ends. CDR3 protein: CAWSAGNTGELFF. The CDR3 DNA reads TGTGCCTGGAGTGCTGGGAACACCGGGGAGCTGTTTTTT.

This clone appeared a single time. V is TRBV7-2 and J is TRBJ2-4; 9 bases map to TRBD1. The CDR3 consists of 15 residues. V lost 6 bases to trimming and J lost 5 bases; unmatched junction nucleotides: 8. CDR1 SGHTA and CDR2 FQGNSA come from the germline V gene. In DNA form, the CDR3 reads TGTGCCAGCAGTCCAACCGGGACAGGGCAAAACATTCAGTACTTC. Protein product: CASSPTGTGQNIQYF.

CDR3 DNA: TGTGCCAGCAGTGAAGGACTAGCGGTTTCCTACAATGAGCAGTTCTTC. Encoded protein: CASSEGLAVSYNEQFF. The rearrangement joins TRBV2 to TRBJ2-1; 9 bases line up with TRBD2. Germline trimming cut 1 base from V and 1 base from J; bases unmatched to any gene: 2. The CDR3 loop spans 16 amino acids. The V gene's germline CDR1 is SNHLY and CDR2 FYNNEI.

This chain joins TRBV7-9 and TRBJ2-7; TRBD1 matches 7 bases. The CDR3 has 14 residues. The V and J ends lost 5 bases and 1 base, in that order; junction bases with no gene match: 5. Germline assignment: CDR1 SEHNR and CDR2 FQNEAQ (reference sequence). The CDR3 sequence: CASSPQGQSYEQYF. For the CDR3, the DNA is TGTGCCAGCAGCCCGCAGGGACAGTCCTACGAGCAGTACTTC.

The V gene is TRBV5-8, the J gene TRBJ2-7; weak D call: TRBD1 (5 bases). Germline CDR1 reads SGHTS; CDR2 reads YDEGEE. Between the trimmed V and J ends, which lost 3 bases and 0 bases, there was a span of 10 bases. This CDR3 has 14 residues. The CDR3 sequence: CASSSQVSSYEQYF. The CDR3 nucleotides are TGTGCCAGCAGCTCACAGGTTAGCTCCTACGAGCAGTACTTC.

In DNA form, the CDR3 reads TGTGCCAGCAGGGCCTGGACAGGGAACGAGCAGTACTTC. It codes for CASRAWTGNEQYF. The chain links TRBV2 to TRBJ2-7, with 8 positions matching TRBD1. Germline V gene data show CDR1 as SNHLY and CDR2 as FYNNEI. V lost 6 bases to trimming and J lost 5 bases; unmatched junction nucleotides: 6. The CDR3 is 13 residues long.

This chain uses TRBV27 with TRBJ2-1, with D unresolved. CDR1 and CDR2 from the germline V gene are MNHEY and SMNVEV (reference sequence). There are 14 residues in the CDR3. V lost 3 bases and J 4 bases, leaving 10 bases between the germline ends. The CDR3 DNA sequence: TGTGCCAGCAGTTTCTTTCTAGAGTACAATGAGCAGTTCTTC. This codes for CASSFFLEYNEQFF.

This clone is a singleton in its sample. V is TRBV30 and J is TRBJ2-3; 11 bases match TRBD2. The CDR3 spans 16 residues. Germline CDR1 reads GTSNPN; CDR2 reads SVGIG (reference sequence). With 2 bases clipped from V and 2 bases from J, the junction kept 6 bases outside the gene matches. CDR3 DNA: TGTGCCTGGAGTCTCCTAGCGGGAGGCCTCACAGATACGCAGTATTTT. Translating gives CAWSLLAGGLTDTQYF.

Worth noting for this clone: Within the sample, other DNA sequences also encode this same CDR3. The chain couples TRBV7-2 to TRBJ1-4; the match to TRBD1 covers 9 bases. The germline V gene encodes CDR1 SGHTA and CDR2 FQGNSA. J gave up 5 bases and V 1 base, and 2 bases lay outside the gene matches. The CDR3 totals 15 residues. The CDR3 spells CASSLGGQGNEKLFF. CDR3 in DNA: TGTGCCAGCAGCTTAGGGGGACAGGGAAATGAAAAACTGTTTTTT.

The genes are TRBV5-1 and TRBJ1-4; D ambiguous. Germline CDR1 reads SGHRS; CDR2 reads YFSETQ. The ends were cut back, 1 base at V and 8 bases at J, with 12 bases in the middle. The CDR3 length is 14 residues. The CDR3 loop reads CASSLRAEWEKLFF. The CDR3, as DNA: TGCGCCAGCAGCTTGAGGGCGGAGTGGGAAAAACTGTTTTTT. Full variable domain (rest looked up from reference TRBV5-1 and TRBJ1-4): KAGVTQTPRYLIKTRGQQVTLSCSPISGHRSVSWYQQTPGQGLQFLFEYFSETQRNKGNFPGRFSGRQFSNSRSEMNVSTLELGDSALYLCASSLRAEWEKLFFGSGTQLSVL.

The chain employs TRBV4-1 and TRBJ2-3, with TRBD2 as a possible D gene (7 bases). CDR1 and CDR2 from the germline V gene are MGHRA and YSYEKL. This CDR3 has 18 amino acids. The V end was cut by 3 bases, the J end by 0 bases, with 19 bases between. The CDR3 DNA follows: TGCGCCAGCAGCCACCTCGTATCCGCGGGGGCAAGCACAGATACGCAGTATTTT. Translating gives CASSHLVSAGASTDTQYF.

The CDR3 loop is CASSVVTWPGETQYF. The DNA for the CDR3 is TGTGCCAGCAGTGTGGTGACCTGGCCGGGAGAGACCCAGTACTTC. The chain joins TRBV6-1 to TRBJ2-5; no firm D call. CDR3 length equals 15 residues. With 4 bases removed from V and 4 bases from J, the gap between germline ends came to 16 bases. Per germline, CDR1 MNHNS and CDR2 SASEGT.

The rearrangement joins TRBV29-1 to TRBJ2-7; D is unresolved. The CDR3 has 11 residues. The V end lost 4 bases, the J end lost 4 bases, and 8 bases lay between the germline ends. Germline V CDR1 and CDR2: SQVTM, ANQGSEA. The CDR3 is CSVADGYEQYF. CDR3 nucleotide sequence: TGCAGCGTTGCGGACGGGTACGAGCAGTACTTC.

The rearrangement links TRBV4-3 to TRBJ1-2; no clear D gene. This CDR3 has 11 residues. The V end was cut by 1 base, the J end by 11 bases, with 8 bases between. Germline V lookup: CDR1 LGHNA, CDR2 YSLEER. Here the CDR3 reads CASSQGYQYTF. The CDR3 DNA reads TGCGCCAGCAGCCAAGGGTACCAATACACCTTC.

The V call is TRBV5-1, the J call TRBJ2-7; 8 nucleotides agree with TRBD1. Germline V gene data show CDR1 as SGHRS and CDR2 as YFSETQ. The CDR3 covers 12 residues. V gave up 6 bases and J gave up 3 bases; unmatched junction bases: 2. CDR3: CASTDRGYEQYF. The CDR3 DNA follows: TGCGCCAGCACCGACAGGGGCTACGAGCAGTACTTC.

This clone has just a few counts. The V and J genes are TRBV12-5 and TRBJ1-2, with 7 bases fitting TRBD1. The CDR3 is 13 amino acids. Trimming took 5 bases from V and 6 from J; bases not matched to a gene: 6. The V gene's germline CDR1 is LGHNT and CDR2 FRNRAP. CDR3 protein: CASGGGTVNGYTF. The CDR3 nucleotides read TGTGCTAGTGGTGGCGGGACAGTGAATGGCTACACCTTC.

V is TRBV6-5 and J is TRBJ1-2; 8 nucleotides line up with TRBD1. Germline V gene data show CDR1 as MNHEY and CDR2 as SVGAGI. The CDR3 is 14 residues long. Trimming at V came to 8 bases and at J to 3 bases, leaving 8 bases not matched to a gene. CDR3 loop: CASCLTGADYGYTF. As DNA, the CDR3 is TGTGCCAGCTGCCTGACAGGGGCCGACTATGGCTACACCTTC.

The genes are TRBV27 and TRBJ2-3; D unresolved. Germline V gene data show CDR1 as MNHEY and CDR2 as SMNVEV (reference sequence). Trimming took 2 bases from V and 8 from J, leaving 11 bases between them. This CDR3 is 13 amino acids long. CDR3: CASSLRPDGTQYF. CDR3 DNA: TGTGCCAGCAGTTTAAGGCCGGATGGTACGCAGTATTTT.

The table lists this clone with a count of one. CDR3 bases: TGTGCCAGTAGCGTTCGACAGATGAACACTGAAGCTTTCTTT. Amino acids: CASSVRQMNTEAFF. This chain joins TRBV19 and TRBJ1-1; possible D gene TRBD1, 5 bases. This CDR3 is 14 amino acids long. Trimming stripped 6 bases from V and 0 bases from J, with 11 bases between. Per the germline V gene, CDR1 is LNHDA and CDR2 is SQIVND (reference sequence).

J is TRBJ2-4 and V is TRBV5-1; 8 bases align to TRBD2. The V and J ends lost 0 bases and 0 bases, in that order; junction bases with no gene match: 11. CDR1 is SGHRS, CDR2 YFSETQ, per germline. This CDR3 has 19 residues. The CDR3 loop reads CASSLAVISGSLAKNIQYF. CDR3 sequence (DNA): TGCGCCAGCAGCTTGGCCGTTATAAGCGGGAGTCTAGCCAAAAACATTCAGTACTTC.

This rearrangement joins TRBV15 to TRBJ1-5; D is unresolved. The length of the CDR3 is 12 residues. V was cut by 5 bases and J by 5 bases, with 7 bases left in between. CDR1 is LNHNV, CDR2 YYDKDF, per germline (reference sequence). The CDR3 reads CATSEDDQPQHF. The CDR3 coding sequence is TGTGCCACCAGCGAGGACGATCAGCCCCAGCATTTT.

The chain carries TRBV2 and TRBJ2-7; D might be TRBD1 (6 bases). Per the germline V gene, CDR1 is SNHLY and CDR2 is FYNNEI. Trimming removed 8 bases from V and 0 bases from J, with 14 bases in between. The CDR3 is made up of 14 amino acids. CDR3 coding DNA: TGTGCCAGCCACCCCACAGGGTCCTCCTACGAGCAGTACTTC. Translated: CASHPTGSSYEQYF.